This TCR beta chain was recovered during a study of blood T cell repertoires in COVID-19. For the study at large: The cDNA or gDNA used as material had been derived from T cells, B-cell-depleted T cells, or PBMCs.

It was during active infection that Seattle patients were enrolled and then longitudinally followed. Authors' analysis steps: Reference gene primer amplification yielded estimated nucleated cell counts. Profiling relied on immunoSEQ multiplex PCR, and the TCRdb table lists in-frame clones only, not all of them. V and J calls and clone size are given by that table; D and trimming were obtained from the DNA. Among under 200,000 clones listed, approximately 81% were seen once. Trimming cost V 9 bases and J 2 bases, with 14 bases left between them. Germline lookup yields CDR1 WNHNN and CDR2 SYGVQD (reference sequence). This CDR3 contains 14 residues.

The sequenced material came from peripheral blood. The receptor was derived from a woman in her 50s with COVID-19, enrolled during active disease. V gene TRBV10-1 combines with J gene TRBJ1-5; maybe TRBD1 (6 bases). The CDR3 loop is CARTRGGGNQPQHF. In nucleotides, the CDR3 is TGCGCCAGGACCCGGGGGGGCGGCAATCAGCCCCAGCATTTT.